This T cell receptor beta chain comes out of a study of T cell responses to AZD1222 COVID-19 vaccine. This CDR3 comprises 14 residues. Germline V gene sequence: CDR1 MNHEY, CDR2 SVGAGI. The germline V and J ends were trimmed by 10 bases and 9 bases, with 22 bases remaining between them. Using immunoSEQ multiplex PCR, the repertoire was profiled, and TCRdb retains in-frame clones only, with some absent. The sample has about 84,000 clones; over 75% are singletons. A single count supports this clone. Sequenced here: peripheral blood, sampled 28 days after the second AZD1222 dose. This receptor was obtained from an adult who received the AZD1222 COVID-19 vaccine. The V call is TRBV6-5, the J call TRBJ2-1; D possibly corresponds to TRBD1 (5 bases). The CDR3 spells CATKPSQGFGEQFF. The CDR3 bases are TGTGCCACCAAGCCGTCGCAGGGATTCGGTGAGCAGTTCTTC.